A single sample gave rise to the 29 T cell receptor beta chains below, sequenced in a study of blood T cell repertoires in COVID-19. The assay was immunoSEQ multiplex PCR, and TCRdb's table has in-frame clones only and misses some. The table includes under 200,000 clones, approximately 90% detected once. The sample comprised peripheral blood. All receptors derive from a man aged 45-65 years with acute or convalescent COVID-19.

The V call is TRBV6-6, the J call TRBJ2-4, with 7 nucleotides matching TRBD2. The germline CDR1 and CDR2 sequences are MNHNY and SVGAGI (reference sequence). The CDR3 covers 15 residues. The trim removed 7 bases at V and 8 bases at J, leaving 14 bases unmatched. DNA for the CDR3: TGTGCCAGCATCGAGGCCCAGGCGGGGGTTTACATTCAGTACTTC. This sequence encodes CASIEAQAGVYIQYF.

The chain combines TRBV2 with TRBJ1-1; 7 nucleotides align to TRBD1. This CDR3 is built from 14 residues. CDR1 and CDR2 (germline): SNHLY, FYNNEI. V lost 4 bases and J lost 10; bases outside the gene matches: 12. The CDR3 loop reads CASSAQTGMSGAFF. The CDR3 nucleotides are TGTGCCAGCAGTGCACAGACAGGGATGAGTGGAGCTTTCTTT.

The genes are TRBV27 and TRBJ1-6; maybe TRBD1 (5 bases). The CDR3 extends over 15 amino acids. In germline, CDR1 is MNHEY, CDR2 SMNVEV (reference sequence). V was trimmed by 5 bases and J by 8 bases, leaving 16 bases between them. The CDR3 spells CASSTQTEFDSPLHF. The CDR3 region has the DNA TGTGCCAGCAGTACCCAGACAGAGTTCGATTCACCCCTCCACTTT.

This chain's CDR3 is CASSHGQGRQPQHF. Written as DNA, the CDR3 is TGTGCCAGCAGTCACGGGCAGGGAAGACAGCCCCAGCATTTT. This chain connects TRBV3-1 (or the pseudogene TRBV3-2) to TRBJ1-5, with D possibly TRBD1 on 5 matching bases. Trimming removed 6 bases from V and 7 bases from J, with 16 bases in between. The CDR3 consists of 14 residues. Germline loops: CDR1 LGHDT, CDR2 YNNKEL (reference sequence).

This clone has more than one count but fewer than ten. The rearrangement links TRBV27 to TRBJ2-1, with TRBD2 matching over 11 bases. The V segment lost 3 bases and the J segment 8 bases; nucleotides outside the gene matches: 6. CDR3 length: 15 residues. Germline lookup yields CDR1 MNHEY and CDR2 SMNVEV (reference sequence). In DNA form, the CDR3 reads TGTGCCAGCAGTTTTCTAGCGGGGGGTCGATATGAGCAGTTCTTC. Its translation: CASSFLAGGRYEQFF.

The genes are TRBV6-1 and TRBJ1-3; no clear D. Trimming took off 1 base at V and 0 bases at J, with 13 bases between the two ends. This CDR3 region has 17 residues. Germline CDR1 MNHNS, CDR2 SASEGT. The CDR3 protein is CASSEVRTRSSGNTIYF. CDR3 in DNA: TGTGCCAGCAGTGAAGTAAGAACGAGAAGCTCTGGAAACACCATATATTTT.

In nucleotides, the CDR3 is TGCAGCGTTTTACAAGGGGGGGGCTCCTACGAGCAGTACTTC. Protein sequence: CSVLQGGGSYEQYF. The chain couples TRBV29-1 to TRBJ2-7, with D tentatively TRBD2 (7 bases). The CDR3 runs to 14 residues. V dropped 5 bases and J dropped 0 bases, with 14 bases sitting between them. The germline V gene has CDR1 SQVTM and CDR2 ANQGSEA.

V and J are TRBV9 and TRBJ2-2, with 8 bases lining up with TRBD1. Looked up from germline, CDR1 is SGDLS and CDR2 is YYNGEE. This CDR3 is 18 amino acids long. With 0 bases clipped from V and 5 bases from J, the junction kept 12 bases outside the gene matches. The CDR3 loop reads CASSVDKRRQGNTGELFF. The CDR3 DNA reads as TGTGCCAGCAGCGTAGACAAGAGACGACAGGGGAATACCGGGGAGCTGTTTTTT.

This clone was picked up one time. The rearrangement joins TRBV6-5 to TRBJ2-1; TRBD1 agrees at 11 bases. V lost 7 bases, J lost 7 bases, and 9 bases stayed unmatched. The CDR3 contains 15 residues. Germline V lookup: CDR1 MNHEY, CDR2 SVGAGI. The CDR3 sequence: CASTQGQGARNEQFF. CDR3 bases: TGTGCCAGCACCCAAGGACAGGGGGCAAGGAATGAGCAGTTCTTC.

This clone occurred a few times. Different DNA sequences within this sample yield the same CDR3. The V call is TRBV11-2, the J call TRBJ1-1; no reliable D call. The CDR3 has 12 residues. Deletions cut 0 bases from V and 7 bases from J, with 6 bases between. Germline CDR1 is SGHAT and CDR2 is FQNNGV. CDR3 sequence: CASSLDGIEAFF. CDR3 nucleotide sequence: TGTGCCAGCAGCTTAGACGGTATTGAAGCTTTCTTT.

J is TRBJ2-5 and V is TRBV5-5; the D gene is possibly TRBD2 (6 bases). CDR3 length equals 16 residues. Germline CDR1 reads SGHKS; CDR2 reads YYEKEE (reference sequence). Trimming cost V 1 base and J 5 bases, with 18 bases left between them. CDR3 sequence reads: CASSLSVGSVRETQYF. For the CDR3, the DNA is TGTGCCAGCAGCTTGTCGGTCGGGAGCGTCAGGGAGACCCAGTACTTC.

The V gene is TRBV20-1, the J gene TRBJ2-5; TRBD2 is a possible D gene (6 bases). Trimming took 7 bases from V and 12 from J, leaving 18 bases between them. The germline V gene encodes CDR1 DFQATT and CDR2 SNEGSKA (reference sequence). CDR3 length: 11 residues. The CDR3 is CSVTGDRGKYF. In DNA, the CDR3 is TGCAGTGTCACTGGGGACCGGGGGAAGTACTTC.

CDR3 in DNA: TGTGCCACCAGTGATTTGGATCGGACTGAGGGCACCGGGGAGCTGTTTTTT. Translating gives CATSDLDRTEGTGELFF. The chain is built from TRBV24-1 and TRBJ2-2; weak D call: TRBD2 (5 bases). V lost 0 bases to trimming and J lost 4 bases, with 14 bases between them. There are 17 residues in the CDR3. The germline CDR1 and CDR2 sequences are KGHDR and SFDVKD.

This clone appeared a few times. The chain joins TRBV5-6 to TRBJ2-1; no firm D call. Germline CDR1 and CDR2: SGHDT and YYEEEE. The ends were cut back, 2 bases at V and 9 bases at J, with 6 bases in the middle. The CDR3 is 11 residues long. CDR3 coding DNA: TGTGCCAGCAGCTTCGAGGTTGAGCAGTTCTTC. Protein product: CASSFEVEQFF.

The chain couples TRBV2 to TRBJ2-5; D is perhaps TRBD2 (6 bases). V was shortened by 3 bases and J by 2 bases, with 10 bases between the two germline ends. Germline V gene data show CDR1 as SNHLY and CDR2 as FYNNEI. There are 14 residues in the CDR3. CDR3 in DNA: TGTGCCAGCAGTGATGGGACTGTGCAAGAGACCCAGTACTTC. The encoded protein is CASSDGTVQETQYF.

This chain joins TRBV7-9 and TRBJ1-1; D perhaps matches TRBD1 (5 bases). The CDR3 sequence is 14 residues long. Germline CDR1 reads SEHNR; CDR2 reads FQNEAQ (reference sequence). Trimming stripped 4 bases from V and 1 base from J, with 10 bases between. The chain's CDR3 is CASSSTGTNTEAFF. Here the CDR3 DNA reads TGTGCCAGCAGCTCTACAGGAACGAACACTGAAGCTTTCTTT.

CDR3 nucleotide sequence: TGTGCCAGCAGCTCCCGGACAGGGACCGAGCAGTACTTC. Amino acid sequence: CASSSRTGTEQYF. This sequence joins TRBV11-1 and TRBJ2-7; 8 bases are shared with TRBD1. This CDR3 is built from 13 residues. Germline values: CDR1 SGHAT, CDR2 FQDESV (reference sequence). Losses at the gene ends were 4 bases for V and 6 bases for J; bases not matched to a gene: 5.

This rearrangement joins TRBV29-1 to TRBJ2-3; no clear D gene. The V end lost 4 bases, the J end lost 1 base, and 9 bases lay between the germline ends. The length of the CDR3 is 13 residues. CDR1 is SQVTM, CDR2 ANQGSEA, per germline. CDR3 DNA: TGCAGCGTTGGTGACATAGGCACAGATACGCAGTATTTT. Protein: CSVGDIGTDTQYF.

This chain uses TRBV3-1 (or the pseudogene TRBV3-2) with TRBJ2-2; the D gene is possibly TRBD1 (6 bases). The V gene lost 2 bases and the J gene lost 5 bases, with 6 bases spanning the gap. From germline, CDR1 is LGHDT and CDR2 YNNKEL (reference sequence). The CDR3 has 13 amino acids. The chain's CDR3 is CASSQQGTGELFF. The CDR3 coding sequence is TGTGCCAGCAGCCAACAGGGGACCGGGGAGCTGTTTTTT.

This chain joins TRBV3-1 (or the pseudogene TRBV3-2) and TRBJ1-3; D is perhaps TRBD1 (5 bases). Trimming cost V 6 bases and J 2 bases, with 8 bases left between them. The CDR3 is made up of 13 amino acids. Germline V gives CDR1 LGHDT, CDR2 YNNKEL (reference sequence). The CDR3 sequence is CASSWGAGNTIYF. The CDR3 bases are TGTGCCAGCAGTTGGGGGGCTGGAAACACCATATATTTT.

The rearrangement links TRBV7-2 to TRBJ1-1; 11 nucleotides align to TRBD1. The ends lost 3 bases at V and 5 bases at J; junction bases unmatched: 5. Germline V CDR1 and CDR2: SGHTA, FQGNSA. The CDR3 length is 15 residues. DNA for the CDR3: TGTGCCAGCAGCTTCGGACAGGGGGCAGAAACTGAAGCTTTCTTT. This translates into CASSFGQGAETEAFF.

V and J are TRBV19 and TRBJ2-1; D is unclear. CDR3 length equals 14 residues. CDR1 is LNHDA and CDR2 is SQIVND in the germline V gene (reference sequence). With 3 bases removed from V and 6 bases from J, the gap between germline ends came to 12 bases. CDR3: CASSMSRLLNEQFF. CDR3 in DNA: TGTGCCAGTAGTATGTCGAGACTCCTCAATGAGCAGTTCTTC.

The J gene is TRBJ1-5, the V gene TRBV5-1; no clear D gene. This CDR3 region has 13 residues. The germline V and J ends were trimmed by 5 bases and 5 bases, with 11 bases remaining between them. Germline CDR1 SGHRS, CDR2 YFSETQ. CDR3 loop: CASRSSEDQPQHF. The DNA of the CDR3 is TGCGCCAGCAGGTCCAGTGAGGATCAGCCCCAGCATTTT.

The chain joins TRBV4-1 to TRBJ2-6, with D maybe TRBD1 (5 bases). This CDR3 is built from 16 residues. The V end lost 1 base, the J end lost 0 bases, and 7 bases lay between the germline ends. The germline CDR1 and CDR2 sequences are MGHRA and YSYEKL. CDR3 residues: CASSQGQYSGANVLTF. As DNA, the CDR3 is TGCGCCAGCAGCCAAGGACAGTACTCTGGGGCCAACGTCCTGACTTTC.

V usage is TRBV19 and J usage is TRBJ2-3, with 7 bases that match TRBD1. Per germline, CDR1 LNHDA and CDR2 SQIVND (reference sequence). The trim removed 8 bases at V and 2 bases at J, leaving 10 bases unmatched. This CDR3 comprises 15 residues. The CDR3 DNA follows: TGTGCCAGTGGGATCGGACAGGACAACACAGATACGCAGTATTTT. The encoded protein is CASGIGQDNTDTQYF.

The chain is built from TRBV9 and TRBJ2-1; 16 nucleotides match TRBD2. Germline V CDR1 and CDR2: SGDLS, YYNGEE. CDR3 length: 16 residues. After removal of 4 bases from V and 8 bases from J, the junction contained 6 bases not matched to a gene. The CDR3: CASSLGLAGGYHEQFF. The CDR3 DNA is TGTGCCAGCAGCTTGGGACTAGCGGGAGGGTATCATGAGCAGTTCTTC.

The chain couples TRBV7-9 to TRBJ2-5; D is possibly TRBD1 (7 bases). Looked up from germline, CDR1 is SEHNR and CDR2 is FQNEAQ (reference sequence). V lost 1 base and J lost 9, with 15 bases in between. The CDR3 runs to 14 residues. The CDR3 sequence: CASSLDVGGGAQYF. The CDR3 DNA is TGTGCCAGCAGCTTAGATGTAGGGGGCGGGGCCCAGTACTTC.

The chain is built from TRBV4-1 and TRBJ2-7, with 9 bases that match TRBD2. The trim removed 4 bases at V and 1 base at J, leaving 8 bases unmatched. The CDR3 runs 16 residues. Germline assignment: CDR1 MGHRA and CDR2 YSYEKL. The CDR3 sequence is CASSRDPGLASYEQYF. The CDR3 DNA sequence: TGCGCCAGCAGCCGAGATCCGGGACTAGCTTCCTACGAGCAGTACTTC.

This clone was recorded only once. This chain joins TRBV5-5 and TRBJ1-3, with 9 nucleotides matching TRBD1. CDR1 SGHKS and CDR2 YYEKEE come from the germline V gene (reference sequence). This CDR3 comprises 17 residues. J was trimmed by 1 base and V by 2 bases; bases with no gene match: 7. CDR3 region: CASSLRDRDRSGNTIYF. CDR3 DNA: TGTGCCAGCAGCTTAAGGGACAGGGATCGTTCTGGAAACACCATATATTTT.